Listed below are T cell receptor beta chains from one sample, sequenced in a study of T cell responses to AZD1222 COVID-19 vaccine. Clones were read by immunoSEQ multiplex PCR, and TCRdb kept only the in-frame ones, dropping some. The sample yields roughly 150,000 clones, 85% to 95% seen once. The sequencing used peripheral blood, collected on day 0 of AZD1222 vaccination. These receptors were taken from an adult in good health. Both conserved end residues are part of each CDR3. Each record gives: D gene, clone size, J gene, V gene, CDR3 protein, CDR3 DNA. The D gene is left open where the match is weak. The listing skips clone size in some rows; elsewhere it reads once, few, many or a size class.

NA NA TRBJ1-1 TRBV3-1/TRBV3-2 CASSHLIENTEAFF TGTGCCAGCAGCCACTTGATAGAGAACACTGAAGCTTTCTTT
NA NA TRBJ1-3 TRBV11-2 CASSQLPGNTIYF TGTGCCAGCAGCCAGCTCCCAGGAAACACCATATATTTT
TRBD1 NA TRBJ1-4 TRBV6-2/TRBV6-3 CASSDDRGQEKLFF TGTGCCAGCAGTGACGACAGGGGCCAGGAAAAACTGTTTTTT
TRBD1 once TRBJ1-3 TRBV7-9 CASSGNRGSSGNTIYF TGTGCCAGCAGCGGTAACAGGGGAAGCTCTGGAAACACCATATATTTT
TRBD1 once TRBJ1-1 TRBV7-8 CASSPRQGARSEAFF TGTGCCAGCAGCCCGAGACAGGGGGCGCGCTCTGAAGCTTTCTTT
NA NA TRBJ2-7 TRBV12-5 CASGLVVTGSPYEQYF TGTGCTAGTGGTTTGGTAGTAACAGGGTCTCCCTACGAGCAGTACTTC
NA NA TRBJ1-6 TRBV15 CATSRTLSYNSPLHF TGTGCCACCAGCAGGACACTCTCCTATAATTCACCCCTCCACTTT
NA NA TRBJ1-5 TRBV5-5 CASSLGGPFSNQPQHF TGTGCCAGCAGCTTGGGGGGACCCTTTAGCAATCAGCCCCAGCATTTT
TRBD2 NA TRBJ2-6 TRBV14 CASSKGLAGAGANVLTF TGTGCCAGCAGCAAGGGACTAGCTGGCGCTGGGGCCAACGTCCTGACTTTC
NA NA TRBJ1-2 TRBV12-3/TRBV12-4 CASSFTANYGYTF TGTGCCAGCAGTTTTACAGCTAACTATGGCTACACCTTC
NA NA TRBJ2-5 TRBV4-3 CASSQGSSDRQETQYF TGCGCCAGCAGCCAAGGAAGCTCGGACAGACAAGAGACCCAGTACTTC
NA NA TRBJ1-2 TRBV6-1 CASSEANRDGYTF TGTGCCAGCAGTGAAGCCAACAGGGACGGCTACACCTTC
NA NA TRBJ2-3 TRBV12-5 CASGYRGRADTQYF TGTGCTAGTGGCTATCGGGGTAGGGCAGATACGCAGTATTTT
NA NA TRBJ2-5 TRBV7-2 CASSFQRSQETQYF TGTGCCAGCAGCTTTCAGCGGAGCCAAGAGACCCAGTACTTC
TRBD2 few TRBJ2-2 TRBV7-2 CASSPGLAGGSNTGELFF TGTGCCAGCAGTCCCGGACTAGCGGGGGGTTCGAACACCGGGGAGCTGTTTTTT
NA NA TRBJ2-3 TRBV27 CASGRGGWDTQYF TGTGCCAGCGGTCGAGGGGGATGGGATACGCAGTATTTT
NA NA TRBJ1-1 TRBV7-3 CASSSLGGGEAFF TGTGCCAGCAGCTCCCTTGGGGGGGGTGAAGCTTTCTTT
TRBD1 few TRBJ1-4 TRBV14 CASSHMGQGIEKLFF TGTGCCAGCAGCCATATGGGACAGGGGATTGAAAAACTGTTTTTT
TRBD1 NA TRBJ1-1 TRBV2 CASSAGQAGRAGTEAFF TGTGCCAGCAGTGCAGGACAGGCGGGGCGCGCGGGGACTGAAGCTTTCTTT
TRBD1 NA TRBJ1-1 TRBV27 CASHPGTVDTEAFF TGTGCCAGCCATCCCGGGACAGTCGACACTGAAGCTTTCTTT
TRBD2 NA TRBJ2-3 TRBV13 CASSPNLAGTDTQYF TGTGCCAGCAGCCCAAACCTAGCGGGCACAGATACGCAGTATTTT
TRBD1 NA TRBJ1-6 TRBV4-2 CASSQDGGTGGSPLHF TGTGCCAGCAGCCAAGATGGGGGGACAGGGGGCTCACCCCTCCACTTT
NA NA TRBJ1-3 TRBV5-1 CASSLSTDSGNTIYF TGCGCCAGCAGCTTGTCTACAGACTCTGGAAACACCATATATTTT
TRBD1 once TRBJ2-7 TRBV12-3/TRBV12-4 CASSWTGYNEQYF TGTGCCAGCAGTTGGACAGGGTACAACGAGCAGTACTTC
NA few TRBJ1-5 TRBV28 CASSFWGDRSNQPQHF TGTGCCAGCAGTTTTTGGGGTGACAGATCCAATCAGCCCCAGCATTTT
NA NA TRBJ1-1 TRBV7-2 CASSLVGVPNTEAFF TGTGCCAGCAGCTTAGTCGGGGTTCCGAACACTGAAGCTTTCTTT
TRBD1 NA TRBJ1-1 TRBV30 CAWSETGGNTEAFF TGTGCCTGGAGTGAAACAGGGGGGAACACTGAAGCTTTCTTT
NA NA TRBJ2-3 TRBV7-9 CAASMGPSTDTQYF TGTGCCGCGTCTATGGGCCCTAGCACAGATACGCAGTATTTT
NA NA TRBJ1-2 TRBV7-9 CASSPTITGSPYGYTF TGTGCCAGCAGCCCTACAATCACCGGGAGCCCTTATGGCTACACCTTC
TRBD1 once TRBJ2-4 TRBV28 CASTLLGQGGIQYF TGTGCCAGCACCCTCTTGGGACAGGGGGGCATTCAGTACTTC
TRBD1 NA TRBJ2-1 TRBV6-1 CASSEEGTGGPYNEQFF TGTGCCAGCAGTGAAGAGGGGACAGGGGGGCCCTACAATGAGCAGTTCTTC
TRBD1 NA TRBJ1-2 TRBV5-4 CASSLKMGQGAFYGYTF TGTGCCAGCAGCTTGAAAATGGGACAGGGGGCCTTCTATGGCTACACCTTC
TRBD2 NA TRBJ2-1 TRBV7-2 CASSLGSSGTNEQFF TGTGCCAGCAGCTTAGGTTCTAGCGGGACTAATGAGCAGTTCTTC
TRBD1 NA TRBJ1-1 TRBV7-9 CASSPSRDRFEAFF TGTGCCAGCAGTCCGTCCCGGGACAGGTTTGAAGCTTTCTTT
NA NA TRBJ1-1 TRBV18 CASSRMGQNTEAFF TGTGCCAGCTCGCGTATGGGACAGAACACTGAAGCTTTCTTT
NA NA TRBJ2-5 TRBV6-2/TRBV6-3 CASSLTRKRETQYF TGTGCCAGCAGCCTTACCAGGAAGCGGGAGACCCAGTACTTC
TRBD2 NA TRBJ2-4 TRBV5-1 CASSPGTSQAKNIQYF TGCGCCAGCAGCCCGGGGACTAGCCAAGCCAAAAACATTCAGTACTTC
NA few TRBJ1-5 TRBV7-8 CASSLERAVIQPQHF TGTGCCAGCAGCTTAGAAAGGGCGGTGATTCAGCCCCAGCATTTT
TRBD1 NA TRBJ2-1 TRBV29-1 CSVETEGQGASRVFPYNEQFF TGCAGCGTTGAAACGGAAGGGCAGGGGGCTTCTAGGGTGTTCCCCTACAATGAGCAGTTCTTC
NA NA TRBJ2-4 TRBV19 CASSISPGHTKMGKNIQYF TGTGCCAGTAGTATATCGCCCGGACACACGAAGATGGGGAAAAACATTCAGTACTTC
NA NA TRBJ1-6 TRBV7-3 CASSLRRDPITPLHF TGTGCCAGCAGCTTAAGGCGGGACCCTATAACACCCCTCCACTTT
NA NA TRBJ2-7 TRBV6-2/TRBV6-3 CASSYYGGSYEQYF TGTGCCAGCAGTTACTACGGGGGCTCCTACGAGCAGTACTTC
TRBD2 once TRBJ2-3 TRBV6-2/TRBV6-3 CASSYSTSGGAGTQYF TGTGCCAGCAGTTACTCGACTAGCGGGGGGGCAGGCACGCAGTATTTT
NA NA TRBJ1-5 TRBV7-8 CASTAGAYSNQPQHF TGTGCCAGTACCGCAGGGGCTTATAGCAATCAGCCCCAGCATTTT